The present TCR beta chain was sequenced within a study of CD8 T cells in ankylosing spondylitis. Whole-study findings and limits: For ankylosing spondylitis blood, a TCR beta motif of about eight highly homologous variants appeared characteristic. Certain motif variants had earlier been reported in reactive arthritis synovial fluid and blood. Reports say disease-linked clones showed up significantly more in matched ankylosing spondylitis synovial fluid. Disease-linked clones displayed a CD8+ phenotype and appeared relatively rarely in peripheral blood.

The CDR3 has 15 residues. Trimming took 5 bases from V and 8 from J, leaving 20 bases between them. Looked up from germline, CDR1 is SGHRS and CDR2 is YFSETQ. The TCR beta libraries were generated through quantitative 5'-RACE incorporating molecular barcodes. TCRdb recomputed calls from the 5' RACE reads with MiXCR, one row per CDR3 protein. Counted here are about 500,000 distinct CDR3 sequences, 10% to 15% occurring once; the ten biggest clones make up almost 7%. Note on this clonotype: Its antigen is undetermined.

The chain combines TRBV5-1 with TRBJ2-1; the D gene is possibly TRBD2 (6 bases). The receptor was derived from a male donor with ankylosing spondylitis. Material: blood, either unsorted or a sorted T cell fraction (not recorded which). CDR3: CASRAPGLTGDEQFF. The CDR3 DNA reads as TGCGCCAGCAGAGCTCCGGGACTTACTGGGGATGAGCAGTTCTTC.